The 4 T cell receptor beta chains presented below share a single source sample, sequenced in a study of post-analysis software for immune sequencing data. General observations from the study: Included in a set of roughly five TRBV segments more frequent in patients than controls were TRBV5-6, TRBV5-1 and TRBV20-1.

Unique molecular identifiers were built into the TCR beta cDNA libraries. From the PCR reads, TCRdb called clonotypes with MiXCR, one entry per CDR3 protein. The sample shows around 710,000 distinct CDR3 sequences, around 46% of them seen only once. These TCRs' antigens remain unknown. The sample comprised blood. These receptor sequences come from a girl aged 5-17 years with multiple sclerosis.

Only a few counts were recorded for this clonotype. The CDR3 loop is CAISESSLEETQYF. CDR3 bases: TGTGCCATCAGTGAGTCGAGCCTTGAGGAGACCCAGTACTTC. This chain links TRBV10-3 with TRBJ2-7; D is unclear. The J call may be in error: the DNA end matches TRBJ2-5 better. This CDR3 region has 14 residues. Germline V gives CDR1 ENHRY, CDR2 SYGVKD.

This sequence joins TRBV7-8 and TRBJ2-2; TRBD2 is a possible D gene (5 bases). CDR3 size: 15 residues. Germline values: CDR1 SGHVS, CDR2 FQNEAQ. V was clipped by 7 bases and J by 6 bases, with 18 bases between them. This chain's CDR3 is CASIFRGDLAGELFF. The CDR3 coding sequence is TGTGCCAGCATCTTCCGGGGAGACTTGGCCGGGGAGCTGTTTTTT.

The chain couples TRBV29-1 to TRBJ2-3; D gene uncertain. CDR3 length: 15 residues. Trimming took 5 bases from V and 5 from J, leaving 20 bases between them. CDR1 is SQVTM, CDR2 ANQGSEA, per germline. The DNA for the CDR3 is TGCAGCGTTCTGTCAAGATCCATTTGGAGAGATACGCAGTATTTT. Amino acid sequence: CSVLSRSIWRDTQYF.

This sequence joins TRBV10-3 and TRBJ1-1; D not resolved. The germline V gene has CDR1 ENHRY and CDR2 SYGVKD. V lost 4 bases to trimming and J lost 4 bases, with 10 bases between them. The CDR3 is made up of 13 amino acids. The CDR3: CAISGAGGTEAFF. The CDR3 DNA sequence: TGTGCCATCAGTGGGGCGGGTGGCACTGAAGCTTTCTTT.